Shown below are 17 T cell receptor beta chains from a single sample sequenced in a study of T-cell memory formation after mild COVID-19. In TCRdb, the 5' RACE reads were re-called with MiXCR into one record per CDR3 protein. The sample lists under 300,000 distinct CDR3 sequences, over 8.5% seen once, with around 21% in the top ten. Sequenced sample: PBMCs or a T cell subset sorted from them (not recorded which). The origin of the receptors is a man in his late teens or twenties who had mild COVID-19 (a few samples of this study predate the infection). Cell type and time point are not known.

The chain links TRBV6-2 or TRBV6-3 to TRBJ2-2; no clear D. V shed 2 bases and J shed 4 bases, with 14 bases lying between them. Germline CDR1 reads MNHEY; CDR2 reads SVGEGT. The CDR3 is made up of 16 amino acids. The CDR3 protein is CASSYPREGRTGELFF. The CDR3 DNA sequence: TGTGCCAGCAGTTACCCCCGCGAAGGCCGCACCGGGGAGCTGTTTTTT.

V is TRBV4-2 and J is TRBJ2-5, with D possibly matching TRBD2 (6 bases). Germline assignment: CDR1 LGHNA and CDR2 YNFKEQ. Trimming removed 0 bases at V and 4 bases at J, with 6 bases between. CDR3 size: 13 residues. CDR3 residues: CASSQEGGETQYF. The CDR3, as DNA: TGTGCCAGCAGCCAAGAGGGGGGAGAGACCCAGTACTTC.

The gene calls are TRBV29-1 and TRBJ1-2, with 8 positions matching TRBD1. Germline values: CDR1 SQVTM, CDR2 ANQGSEA. The CDR3 spans 13 residues. V lost 2 bases and J lost 5; bases outside the gene matches: 4. In nucleotides, the CDR3 is TGCAGCGTTGAACGGACAGGGCGATATGGCTACACCTTC. It yields the protein CSVERTGRYGYTF.

This clonotype appeared many times. J is TRBJ2-7 and V is TRBV18, with D possibly called TRBD1 or TRBD2 (5 bases each). The germline V gene encodes CDR1 KGHSH and CDR2 LQKENI. This CDR3 is built from 20 residues. Trimming removed 6 bases at V and 0 bases at J, with 30 bases between. CDR3 sequence (DNA): TGTGCCAGCTCGACTACCGGGACGGCCCCATCTAACCAGAGCTCCTACGAGCAGTACGTC. As protein: CASSTTGTAPSNQSSYEQYV.

The table lists this clonotype with many counts. This chain connects TRBV6-5 to TRBJ1-5; the match to TRBD1 covers 10 bases. The CDR3 runs to 15 residues. With V trimmed by 7 bases and J by 7 bases, 10 bases remained unmatched. Germline CDR1 and CDR2: MNHEY and SVGAGI. The CDR3 bases are TGTGCCAGCAACAAGACCGGGACAGGGGACCAGCCCCAGCATTTT. It encodes CASNKTGTGDQPQHF.

Here the CDR3 DNA reads TGTGCCAGCAGTTACGGTCTAAGCGGCAACAAAGAGACCCAGTACTTC. It encodes CASSYGLSGNKETQYF. This chain uses TRBV6-5 with TRBJ2-5, with TRBD2 as a possible D gene (5 bases). V was cut by 2 bases and J by 3 bases, with 16 bases left in between. The length of the CDR3 is 16 residues. Germline loops: CDR1 MNHEY, CDR2 SVGAGI.

CDR3 sequence: CASSSRTGTAYF. Here the CDR3 DNA reads TGTGCCAGCAGCTCCCGGACAGGAACCGCGTACTTC. This chain links TRBV7-2 with TRBJ2-4; 7 bases are a match to TRBD1. CDR3 length: 12 residues. CDR1 and CDR2 (germline): SGHTA, FQGNSA. The J segment lost 15 bases and the V segment lost 4 bases, leaving 9 bases of the junction unmatched.

This clonotype has a handful of counts. The chain employs TRBV29-1 and TRBJ1-4; D gene ambiguous. V was trimmed by 4 bases and J by 7 bases, leaving 16 bases between them. CDR3 length: 14 amino acids. From germline, CDR1 is SQVTM and CDR2 ANQGSEA. The CDR3 nucleotides are TGCAGCGTTGTTCTAAACAAAGGCGGTGAAAAACTGTTTTTT. It yields the protein CSVVLNKGGEKLFF. Based on the CDR3 plus reference TRBV29-1 and TRBJ1-4, the full variable domain is SAVISQKPSRDICQRGTSLTIQCQVDSQVTMMFWYRQQPGQSLTLIATANQGSEATYESGFVIDKFPISRPNLTFSTLTVSNMSPEDSSIYLCSVVLNKGGEKLFFGSGTQLSVL.

The sample holds many counts of this clonotype. The genes are TRBV20-1 and TRBJ2-1; D gene unclear. Trimming left V 3 bases short and J 9 bases short, with 18 bases between. The germline CDR1 and CDR2 sequences are DFQATT and SNEGSKA (reference sequence). This CDR3 is 14 amino acids long. The CDR3 loop reads CSARSSATKGEQFF. The CDR3 nucleotides are TGCAGTGCTAGGTCGAGCGCGACCAAGGGTGAGCAGTTCTTC.

This clonotype was found a few times. The chain is built from TRBV5-1 and TRBJ1-5, with 7 positions matching TRBD1. The CDR3 is made up of 15 amino acids. The germline CDR1 and CDR2 sequences are SGHRS and YFSETQ. V shed 4 bases, J shed 4 bases, and the junction held 8 bases outside the gene matches. The CDR3 here is CASSQTAGGNQPQHF. The CDR3 DNA reads as TGCGCCAGCAGCCAGACGGCAGGGGGGAATCAGCCCCAGCATTTT.

This clonotype was picked up a small number of times. This chain connects TRBV6-5 to TRBJ1-2, with a tentative D call TRBD1 (6 bases). The CDR3 contains 14 residues. V lost 2 bases and J 8 bases, leaving 15 bases between the germline ends. From germline, CDR1 is MNHEY and CDR2 SVGAGI. The CDR3: CASSYGDTGKGYTF. In DNA, the CDR3 is TGTGCCAGCAGTTACGGGGACACAGGAAAGGGCTACACCTTC.

This clonotype was seen a handful of times. V is TRBV6-1 and J is TRBJ2-7, with 7 bases aligning to TRBD1. CDR1 is MNHNS and CDR2 is SASEGT in the germline V gene. This CDR3 spans 13 amino acids. The V segment lost 5 bases and the J segment 1 base; nucleotides outside the gene matches: 2. The CDR3 DNA follows: TGTGCCAGCAGTTCAGGGGGATCCTACGAGCAGTACGTC. This codes for CASSSGGSYEQYV.

The genes are TRBV5-1 and TRBJ2-7; D uncertain. With 6 bases removed from V and 2 bases from J, the gap between germline ends came to 18 bases. The CDR3 is 15 residues long. The germline V gene has CDR1 SGHRS and CDR2 YFSETQ. In DNA form, the CDR3 reads TGCGCCAGCACCCCTGCGGACCAAGGAACCTACGAGCAGTACTTC. It specifies CASTPADQGTYEQYF.

The chain recombines TRBV4-1 with TRBJ1-6; D remains unclear. The V gene's germline CDR1 is MGHRA and CDR2 YSYEKL. This CDR3 comprises 13 residues. The V end lost 1 base, the J end lost 10 bases, and 8 bases lay between the germline ends. The CDR3 reads CASSQAPGSPLHF. The CDR3 nucleotides are TGCGCCAGCAGCCAAGCCCCGGGGTCACCCCTCCACTTT.

This clonotype was counted a few times. The rearrangement links TRBV7-3 to TRBJ2-2; D unresolved. CDR1 is SGHTA, CDR2 FQGTGA, per germline. The germline V and J ends were trimmed by 5 bases and 3 bases, with 7 bases remaining between them. The CDR3 runs to 13 residues. CDR3 sequence: CASSPTYTGELFF. The CDR3, as DNA: TGTGCCAGCAGCCCGACATACACCGGGGAGCTGTTTTTT.

In its sample, this clonotype was seen a few times. The rearrangement uses TRBV29-1 and TRBJ2-3; D call uncertain. V lost 7 bases, J lost 5 bases, and 10 bases lay in between. The CDR3 consists of 11 residues. Germline V gene data show CDR1 as SQVTM and CDR2 as ANQGSEA. The CDR3 nucleotides are TGCAGCGCTTCGGCCGGAGATACGCAGTATTTT. Protein product: CSASAGDTQYF.

The chain has TRBV19 and TRBJ2-7; 9 bases match TRBD1. Looked up from germline, CDR1 is LNHDA and CDR2 is SQIVND (reference sequence). CDR3 length: 15 residues. V lost 5 bases, J lost 2 bases, and 7 bases stayed unmatched. CDR3 amino acids: CASSVRRDRAYEQYF. The CDR3 DNA follows: TGTGCCAGTAGTGTCCGACGGGACAGGGCCTACGAGCAGTACTTC. The full variable domain, its missing parts supplied by reference TRBV19 and TRBJ2-7, is DGGITQSPKYLFRKEGQNVTLSCEQNLNHDAMYWYRQDPGQGLRLIYYSQIVNDFQKGDIAEGYSVSREKKESFPLTVTSAQKNPTAFYLCASSVRRDRAYEQYFGPGTRLTVT.